The 27 T cell receptor beta chains presented below share a single source sample, sequenced in a study of cytomegalovirus exposure and HLA in healthy donors. With 60 Vbeta and 13 Jbeta primers, the PCR was carried out. Only in-frame clones appear in the TCRdb table, and some are missing; sequencing was by immunoSEQ multiplex PCR. The sample holds roughly 200,000 clones; 82% are singletons and the top ten take 2.7%. The sample taken for sequencing was PBMCs. The receptors come from a woman in her 40s in good health and CMV-seronegative.

Only a few counts were recorded for this clone. The genes are TRBV12-5 and TRBJ1-1; D gene unclear. This CDR3 has 15 amino acids. Germline CDR1 LGHNT, CDR2 FRNRAP. V lost 3 bases to trimming and J lost 7 bases, with 18 bases between them. CDR3 nucleotide sequence: TGTGCTAGTGGTTTAAAGGGAGGTAAAACCCTTGAAGCTTTCTTT. Its protein is CASGLKGGKTLEAFF.

The chain uses TRBV7-9 and TRBJ1-2; weak D call: TRBD1 (6 bases). Trimming shortened V by 1 base and J by 3 bases, and 12 bases separated the two germline ends. The CDR3 consists of 15 residues. In germline, CDR1 is SEHNR, CDR2 FQNEAQ (reference sequence). The CDR3 sequence is CASSLGPGEHYGYTF. Written as DNA, the CDR3 is TGTGCCAGCAGCTTAGGCCCAGGGGAGCACTATGGCTACACCTTC. Complete variable domain (other parts from reference TRBV7-9 and TRBJ1-2): DTGVSQNPRHKITKRGQNVTFRCDPISEHNRLYWYRQTLGQGPEFLTYFQNEAQLEKSRLLSDRFSAERPKGSFSTLEIQRTEQGDSAMYLCASSLGPGEHYGYTFGSGTRLTVV.

The chain links TRBV7-9 to TRBJ1-3, with D uncertain. Per the germline V gene, CDR1 is SEHNR and CDR2 is FQNEAQ (reference sequence). Trimming shortened V by 5 bases and J by 0 bases, and 20 bases separated the two germline ends. The CDR3 covers 18 residues. CDR3 nucleotides: TGTGCCAGCAGCCCACGAGGTAGGCAGCGCCTCTCTGGAAACACCATATATTTT. This codes for CASSPRGRQRLSGNTIYF.

The rearrangement uses TRBV19 and TRBJ2-3, with D perhaps TRBD2 (6 bases). Germline CDR1 and CDR2: LNHDA and SQIVND (reference sequence). This CDR3 region has 12 residues. Trimming pared 5 bases from V and 4 bases from J, leaving 7 bases between. CDR3 in DNA: TGTGCCAGTAGTGCGGGGTCAGATACGCAGTATTTT. The encoded protein is CASSAGSDTQYF. Full variable domain (rest looked up from reference TRBV19 and TRBJ2-3): DGGITQSPKYLFRKEGQNVTLSCEQNLNHDAMYWYRQDPGQGLRLIYYSQIVNDFQKGDIAEGYSVSREKKESFPLTVTSAQKNPTAFYLCASSAGSDTQYFGPGTRLTVL.

V usage is TRBV6-1 and J usage is TRBJ2-1; 9 bases are shared with TRBD1. Per germline, CDR1 MNHNS and CDR2 SASEGT. CDR3 length equals 14 residues. V shed 3 bases and J 8 bases; nucleotides not matched to a gene: 5. The CDR3: CASSDLQGADEQFF. The CDR3 nucleotides read TGTGCCAGCAGTGACTTACAGGGGGCGGATGAGCAGTTCTTC.

The CDR3 coding sequence is TGTGCCAGCAAAGACAGGACGAACACTGAAGCTTTCTTT. It translates to CASKDRTNTEAFF. V is TRBV6-1 and J is TRBJ1-1; the D gene is possibly TRBD1 (6 bases). With 7 bases removed from V and 1 base from J, the gap between germline ends came to 10 bases. Germline loops: CDR1 MNHNS, CDR2 SASEGT. The CDR3 extends over 13 amino acids.

J is TRBJ1-5 and V is TRBV7-3; TRBD1 matches 7 bases. Trimming at V came to 9 bases and at J to 6 bases, leaving 11 bases not matched to a gene. CDR3 length: 14 amino acids. Germline V gives CDR1 SGHTA, CDR2 FQGTGA. DNA of the CDR3: TGTGCCAGTACGGACGGACAGGCGGGTCAGCCCCAGCATTTT. It is translated as CASTDGQAGQPQHF.

The chain carries TRBV12-5 and TRBJ2-7; D unclear. CDR1 and CDR2 (germline): LGHNT, FRNRAP. The CDR3 spans 12 residues. V was trimmed by 0 bases and J by 6 bases, leaving 6 bases between them. Here the CDR3 reads CASGLVLSEQYF. CDR3 coding DNA: TGTGCTAGTGGTTTGGTACTCTCCGAGCAGTACTTC.

The chain employs TRBV30 and TRBJ2-1; 15 nucleotides match TRBD2. The J segment lost 8 bases and the V segment lost 1 base, leaving 6 bases of the junction unmatched. The CDR3 covers 16 residues. CDR1 is GTSNPN, CDR2 SVGIG, per germline (reference sequence). The CDR3 coding sequence is TGTGCCTGGAGTGCGGGACTAGCGGGAGGAATCGATGAGCAGTTCTTC. Its protein product is CAWSAGLAGGIDEQFF.

This rearrangement joins TRBV18 to TRBJ1-5, with D possibly matching TRBD1 (5 bases). The CDR3 has 16 amino acids. V lost 1 base to trimming and J lost 5 bases, with 15 bases between them. CDR1 KGHSH and CDR2 LQKENI come from the germline V gene. CDR3 amino acids: CASSPLSMGLDQPQHF. Written as DNA, the CDR3 is TGTGCCAGCTCACCACTATCGATGGGGCTAGATCAGCCCCAGCATTTT.

In its sample, this clone was seen a few times. This rearrangement joins TRBV6-5 to TRBJ1-6; D uncertain. This CDR3 spans 13 amino acids. Per the germline V gene, CDR1 is MNHEY and CDR2 is SVGAGI. V lost 6 bases and J lost 8, with 11 bases in between. CDR3 protein: CASSLGFYSPLHF. In DNA, the CDR3 is TGTGCCAGCAGCCTCGGTTTTTATTCACCCCTCCACTTT.

J is TRBJ1-5 and V is TRBV2, with TRBD1 matching 7 bases. V gave up 5 bases and J gave up 4 bases; unmatched junction bases: 8. The CDR3 covers 15 residues. Germline loops: CDR1 SNHLY, CDR2 FYNNEI. Written as DNA, the CDR3 is TGTGCCAGCAGTCAAACCCGACAGGGTAATCAGCCCCAGCATTTT. Protein: CASSQTRQGNQPQHF.

The chain couples TRBV5-4 to TRBJ1-2; the match to TRBD1 covers 9 bases. This CDR3 has 12 amino acids. J was trimmed by 11 bases and V by 1 base; bases with no gene match: 3. Looked up from germline, CDR1 is SGHNT and CDR2 is YYREEE (reference sequence). CDR3 loop: CASSLNRGPYTF. The CDR3 bases are TGTGCCAGCAGCTTGAACAGGGGGCCATACACCTTC.

This chain joins TRBV11-2 and TRBJ2-1, with D unclear. Per germline, CDR1 SGHAT and CDR2 FQNNGV. The CDR3 is 16 residues long. V was cut by 1 base and J by 7 bases, with 17 bases left in between. The CDR3 bases are TGTGCCAGCAGCTTAGTGCCCGGTTTGGTTGGTAATGAGCAGTTCTTC. Amino acids: CASSLVPGLVGNEQFF.

About this clone itself: A junction boundary mismatches the germline segment, possibly from a read error. The rearrangement links TRBV5-8 to TRBJ1-2, with D perhaps TRBD1 (5 bases). Per the germline V gene, CDR1 is SGHTS and CDR2 is YDEGEE. This CDR3 comprises 14 residues. The CDR3 region has the DNA TGTGCCACCAGCCCCTCTCCAGGGTACTATGGCTACACCTTC. Translation: CATSPSPGYYGYTF.

The chain combines TRBV6-1 with TRBJ1-2; the D is unclear. The V gene lost 6 bases and the J gene lost 0 bases, with 8 bases spanning the gap. The CDR3 covers 13 residues. Germline V gene lookup returns CDR1 MNHNS and CDR2 SASEGT. CDR3 region: CASSARANYGYTF. In DNA, the CDR3 is TGTGCCAGCAGCGCCCGAGCTAACTATGGCTACACCTTC.

This chain links TRBV2 with TRBJ2-7; possible D gene TRBD1, 6 bases. V was shortened by 6 bases and J by 0 bases, with 15 bases between the two germline ends. This CDR3 is built from 15 residues. Germline CDR1 SNHLY, CDR2 FYNNEI. The CDR3 region has the DNA TGTGCCAGCAGCGGGACACCCCCGAGCTCCTACGAGCAGTACTTC. It codes for CASSGTPPSSYEQYF.

The gene calls are TRBV6-6 and TRBJ2-1; perhaps TRBD2 as D (5 bases). There are 14 residues in the CDR3. Germline CDR1 MNHNY, CDR2 SVGAGI (reference sequence). Deletions cut 7 bases from V and 9 bases from J, with 19 bases between. The chain's CDR3 is CASTHTALAGEQFF. CDR3 coding DNA: TGTGCCAGCACCCATACCGCTCTAGCTGGTGAGCAGTTCTTC.

The chain uses TRBV11-2 and TRBJ2-2; D call uncertain. The CDR3 spans 15 residues. Germline lookup yields CDR1 SGHAT and CDR2 FQNNGV. Trimming took off 3 bases at V and 1 base at J, with 9 bases between the two ends. The CDR3 reads CASSFVRGNTGELFF. DNA for the CDR3: TGTGCCAGCAGCTTCGTCCGAGGGAACACCGGGGAGCTGTTTTTT.

This clone was observed a few times. The V and J genes are TRBV6-6 and TRBJ1-3; D unresolved. Germline values: CDR1 MNHNY, CDR2 SVGAGI (reference sequence). This CDR3 is built from 15 residues. Trimming pared 6 bases from V and 1 base from J, leaving 13 bases between. The CDR3 loop is CASSPSGVSGNTIYF. Here the CDR3 DNA reads TGTGCCAGCAGCCCCAGCGGGGTATCTGGAAACACCATATATTTT.

The V call is TRBV11-2, the J call TRBJ2-1; no clear D gene. Per germline, CDR1 SGHAT and CDR2 FQNNGV. The CDR3 spans 13 residues. Trimming stripped 1 base from V and 9 bases from J, with 10 bases between. CDR3 residues: CASSLAQTSEQFF. CDR3 nucleotides: TGTGCCAGCAGCTTAGCTCAGACTTCTGAGCAGTTCTTC.

The chain employs TRBV18 and TRBJ1-2; no reliable D call. CDR1 KGHSH and CDR2 LQKENI come from the germline V gene. CDR3 length: 16 residues. V lost 3 bases to trimming and J lost 7 bases, with 21 bases between them. This chain's CDR3 is CASSPTARGFLSGYTF. CDR3 in DNA: TGTGCCAGCTCACCGACTGCGAGAGGCTTCCTCTCTGGCTACACCTTC.

This clone was picked up a small number of times. This rearrangement joins TRBV7-9 to TRBJ1-3; weak D call: TRBD1 (6 bases). This CDR3 has 12 residues. V dropped 5 bases and J dropped 8 bases, with 10 bases sitting between them. Germline V CDR1 and CDR2: SEHNR, FQNEAQ (reference sequence). This CDR3 is CASSGGRDTIYF. The CDR3 bases are TGTGCCAGCAGCGGGGGCCGGGACACCATATATTTT. Using reference TRBV7-9 and TRBJ1-3 for the parts outside the CDR3, the full variable domain is DTGVSQNPRHKITKRGQNVTFRCDPISEHNRLYWYRQTLGQGPEFLTYFQNEAQLEKSRLLSDRFSAERPKGSFSTLEIQRTEQGDSAMYLCASSGGRDTIYFGEGSWLTVV.

The chain joins TRBV19 to TRBJ2-1; 7 bases map to TRBD2. The CDR3 sequence is 17 residues long. The junction had 13 bases not matched to a gene; V was cut back by 0 bases and J by 8 bases. Germline CDR1 is LNHDA and CDR2 is SQIVND (reference sequence). The CDR3: CASSIEGVVAGAHEQFF. DNA for the CDR3: TGTGCCAGTAGTATAGAAGGCGTGGTAGCGGGTGCCCATGAGCAGTTCTTC. Combining the CDR3 with reference TRBV19 and TRBJ2-1 gives the whole variable domain DGGITQSPKYLFRKEGQNVTLSCEQNLNHDAMYWYRQDPGQGLRLIYYSQIVNDFQKGDIAEGYSVSREKKESFPLTVTSAQKNPTAFYLCASSIEGVVAGAHEQFFGPGTRLTVL.

The rearrangement uses TRBV2 and TRBJ2-3; a possible D gene is TRBD1 (7 bases). The CDR3 length is 16 residues. V gave up 6 bases and J gave up 4 bases, with 20 bases separating them. Germline CDR1 and CDR2: SNHLY and FYNNEI. In DNA form, the CDR3 reads TGTGCCAGCAGCCCTACCCGGACAGGAGGGGCAGATACGCAGTATTTT. Its translation is CASSPTRTGGADTQYF.

V is TRBV7-9 and J is TRBJ1-3; D remains unclear. CDR3 length equals 15 residues. CDR1 and CDR2 from the germline V gene are SEHNR and FQNEAQ (reference sequence). Trimming stripped 3 bases from V and 0 bases from J, with 9 bases between. In nucleotides, the CDR3 is TGTGCCAGCAGCTTGGCGGAGTTCTCTGGAAACACCATATATTTT. It is translated as CASSLAEFSGNTIYF.

This chain connects TRBV18 to TRBJ1-5, with 8 bases identical to TRBD1. V dropped 4 bases and J dropped 4; count of bases not matched to a gene: 6. There are 15 residues in the CDR3. Per germline, CDR1 KGHSH and CDR2 LQKENI. The CDR3 is CASSLGQGYNQPQHF. The CDR3 DNA sequence: TGTGCCAGCTCACTTGGACAGGGATATAATCAGCCCCAGCATTTT.